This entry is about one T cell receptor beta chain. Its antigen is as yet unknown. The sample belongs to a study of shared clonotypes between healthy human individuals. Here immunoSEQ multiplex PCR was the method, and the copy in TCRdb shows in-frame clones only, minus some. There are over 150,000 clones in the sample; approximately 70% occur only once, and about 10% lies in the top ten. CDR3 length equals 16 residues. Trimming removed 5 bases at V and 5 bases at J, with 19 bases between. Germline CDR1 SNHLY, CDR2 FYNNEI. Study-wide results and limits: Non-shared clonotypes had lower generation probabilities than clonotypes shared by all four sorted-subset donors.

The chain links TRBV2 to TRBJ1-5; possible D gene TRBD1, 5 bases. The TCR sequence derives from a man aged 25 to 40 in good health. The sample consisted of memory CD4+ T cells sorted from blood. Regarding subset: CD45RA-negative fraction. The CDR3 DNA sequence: TGTGCCAGCAGTTCAGGGTTTGGTGGTGTTGATCAGCCCCAGCATTTT. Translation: CASSSGFGGVDQPQHF. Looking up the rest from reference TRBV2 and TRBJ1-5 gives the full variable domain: EPEVTQTPSHQVTQMGQEVILRCVPISNHLYFYWYRQILGQKVEFLVSFYNNEISEKSEIFDDQFSVERPDGSNFTLKIRSTKLEDSAMYFCASSSGFGGVDQPQHFGDGTRLSIL.